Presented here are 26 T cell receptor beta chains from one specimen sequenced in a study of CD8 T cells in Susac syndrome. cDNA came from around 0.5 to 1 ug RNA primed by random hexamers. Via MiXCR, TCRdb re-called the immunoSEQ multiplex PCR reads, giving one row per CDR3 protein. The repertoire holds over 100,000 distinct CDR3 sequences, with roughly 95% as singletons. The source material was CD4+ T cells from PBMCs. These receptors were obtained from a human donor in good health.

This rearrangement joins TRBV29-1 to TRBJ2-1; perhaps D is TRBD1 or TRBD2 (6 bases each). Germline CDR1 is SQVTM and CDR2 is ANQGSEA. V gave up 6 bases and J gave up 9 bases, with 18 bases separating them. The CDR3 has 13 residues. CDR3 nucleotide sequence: TGCAGCGTGTCCGGGGGCTACCAGAGTGAGCAGTTCTTC. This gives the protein CSVSGGYQSEQFF.

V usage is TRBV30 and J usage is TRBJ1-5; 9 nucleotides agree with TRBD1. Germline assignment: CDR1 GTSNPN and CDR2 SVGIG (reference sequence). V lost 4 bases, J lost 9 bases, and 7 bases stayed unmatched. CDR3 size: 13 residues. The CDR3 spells CAWNGQGLGPQHF. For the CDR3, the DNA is TGTGCCTGGAATGGACAGGGGTTAGGGCCCCAGCATTTT. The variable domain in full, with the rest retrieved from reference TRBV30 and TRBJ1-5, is SQTIHQWPATLVQPVGSPLSLECTVEGTSNPNLYWYRQAAGRGLQLLFYSVGIGQISSEVPQNLSASRPQDRQFILSSKKLLLSDSGFYLCAWNGQGLGPQHFGDGTRLSIL.

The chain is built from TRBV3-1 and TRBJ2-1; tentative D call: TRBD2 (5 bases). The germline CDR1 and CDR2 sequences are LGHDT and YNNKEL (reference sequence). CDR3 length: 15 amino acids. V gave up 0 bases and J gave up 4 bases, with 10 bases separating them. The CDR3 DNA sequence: TGTGCCAGCAGCCAAGAAAAACTAGGGTACAATGAGCAGTTCTTC. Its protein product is CASSQEKLGYNEQFF.

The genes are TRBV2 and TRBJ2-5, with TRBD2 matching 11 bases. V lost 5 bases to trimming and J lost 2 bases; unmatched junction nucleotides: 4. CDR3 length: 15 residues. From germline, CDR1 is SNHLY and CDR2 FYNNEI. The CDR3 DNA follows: TGTGCCAGCAGTATTATAGCGGGGGGGCAAGAGACCCAGTACTTC. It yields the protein CASSIIAGGQETQYF.

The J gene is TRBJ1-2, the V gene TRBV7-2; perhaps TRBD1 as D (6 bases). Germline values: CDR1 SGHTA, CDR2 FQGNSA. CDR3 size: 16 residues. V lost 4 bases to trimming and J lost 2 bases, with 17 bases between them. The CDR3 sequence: CASSSSRGQFNYGYTF. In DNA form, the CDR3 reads TGTGCCAGCAGCTCCAGCCGGGGACAATTCAACTATGGCTACACCTTC.

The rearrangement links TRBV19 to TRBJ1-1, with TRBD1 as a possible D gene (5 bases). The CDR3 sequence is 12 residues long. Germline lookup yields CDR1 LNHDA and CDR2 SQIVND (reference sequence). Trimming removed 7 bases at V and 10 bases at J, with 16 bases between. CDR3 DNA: TGTGCCAGTACCTCAGGGCATCTAAGAGCTTTCTTT. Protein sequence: CASTSGHLRAFF.

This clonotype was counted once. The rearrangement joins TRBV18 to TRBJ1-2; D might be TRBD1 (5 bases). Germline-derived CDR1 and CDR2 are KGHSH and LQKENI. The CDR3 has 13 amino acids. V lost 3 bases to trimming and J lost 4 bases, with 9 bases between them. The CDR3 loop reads CASSPGGSYGYTF. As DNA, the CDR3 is TGTGCCAGCTCACCGGGGGGAAGCTATGGCTACACCTTC.

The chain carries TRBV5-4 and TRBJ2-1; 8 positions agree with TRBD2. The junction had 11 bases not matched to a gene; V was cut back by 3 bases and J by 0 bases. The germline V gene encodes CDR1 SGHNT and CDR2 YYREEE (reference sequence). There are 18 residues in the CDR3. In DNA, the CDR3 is TGTGCCAGCAGCTCCGTGGCGGGGGGAAAAAGCTCCTACAATGAGCAGTTCTTC. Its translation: CASSSVAGGKSSYNEQFF.

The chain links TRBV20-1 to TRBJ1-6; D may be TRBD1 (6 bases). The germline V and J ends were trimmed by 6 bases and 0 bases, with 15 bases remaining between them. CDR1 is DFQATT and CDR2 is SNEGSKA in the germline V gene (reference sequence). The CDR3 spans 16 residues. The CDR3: CSASGTLSSYNSPLHF. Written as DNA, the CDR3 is TGCAGTGCATCCGGGACACTGAGCTCCTATAATTCACCCCTCCACTTT.

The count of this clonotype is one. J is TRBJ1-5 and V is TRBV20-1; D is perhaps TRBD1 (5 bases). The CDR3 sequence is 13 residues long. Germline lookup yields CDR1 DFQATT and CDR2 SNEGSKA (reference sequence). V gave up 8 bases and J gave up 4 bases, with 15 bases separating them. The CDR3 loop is CSTSGGRNQPQHF. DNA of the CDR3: TGCAGTACCAGCGGGGGTCGGAATCAGCCCCAGCATTTT.

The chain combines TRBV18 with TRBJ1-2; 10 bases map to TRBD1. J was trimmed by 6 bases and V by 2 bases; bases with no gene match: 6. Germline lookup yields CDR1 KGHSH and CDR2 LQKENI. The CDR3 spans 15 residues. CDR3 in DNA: TGTGCCAGCTCACCAGCCACCGGGACAGGGGATGGCTACACCTTC. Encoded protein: CASSPATGTGDGYTF.

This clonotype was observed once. The CDR3 DNA reads TGTGCCACCAGCAGAAAGGGACAGGGTTCCGGGGAGCTGTTTTTT. It encodes CATSRKGQGSGELFF. The gene calls are TRBV15 and TRBJ2-2; 9 bases map to TRBD1. In germline, CDR1 is LNHNV, CDR2 YYDKDF (reference sequence). The CDR3 is 15 residues long. Trimming cost V 2 bases and J 6 bases; bases outside gene matches: 4.

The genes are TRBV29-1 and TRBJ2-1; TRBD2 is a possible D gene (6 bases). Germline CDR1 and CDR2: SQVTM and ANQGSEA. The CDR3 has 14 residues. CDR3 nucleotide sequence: TGCAGTGGGAGGAGCGTCACACTCTACAATGAGCAGTTCTTC. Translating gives CSGRSVTLYNEQFF.

CDR3 in DNA: TGCAGTGCTAGAGATAGTATACGGGGGGTCAATCAGCCCCAGCATTTT. It yields the protein CSARDSIRGVNQPQHF. The chain couples TRBV20-1 to TRBJ1-5; tentative D call: TRBD1 (5 bases). Germline values: CDR1 DFQATT, CDR2 SNEGSKA (reference sequence). Trimming cost V 0 bases and J 3 bases, with 15 bases left between them. The CDR3 is 16 amino acids.

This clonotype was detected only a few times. In DNA form, the CDR3 reads TGTGCCAGCAGCTTGGCGGGACAGCAAGAGACCCAGTACTTC. This gives the protein CASSLAGQQETQYF. J is TRBJ2-5 and V is TRBV5-6; 7 nucleotides align to TRBD1. V dropped 0 bases and J dropped 2; count of bases not matched to a gene: 1. Germline values: CDR1 SGHDT, CDR2 YYEEEE. This CDR3 region has 14 residues. Full variable domain (outside the CDR3, taken from reference TRBV5-6 and TRBJ2-5): DAGVTQSPTHLIKTRGQQVTLRCSPKSGHDTVSWYQQALGQGPQFIFQYYEEEERQRGNFPDRFSGHQFPNYSSELNVNALLLGDSALYLCASSLAGQQETQYFGPGTRLLVL.

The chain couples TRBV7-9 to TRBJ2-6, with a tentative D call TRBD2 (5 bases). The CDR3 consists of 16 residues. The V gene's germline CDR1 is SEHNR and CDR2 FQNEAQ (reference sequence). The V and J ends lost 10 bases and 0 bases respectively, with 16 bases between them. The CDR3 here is CATRRRTVSGANVLTF. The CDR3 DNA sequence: TGTGCCACCAGAAGGAGGACTGTCTCTGGGGCCAACGTCCTGACTTTC.

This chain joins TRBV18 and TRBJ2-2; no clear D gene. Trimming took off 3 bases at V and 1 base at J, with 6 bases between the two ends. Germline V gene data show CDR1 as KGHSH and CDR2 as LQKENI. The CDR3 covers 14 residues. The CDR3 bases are TGTGCCAGCTCACCCACACGGAACACCGGGGAGCTGTTTTTT. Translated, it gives CASSPTRNTGELFF. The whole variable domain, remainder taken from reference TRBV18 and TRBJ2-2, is NAGVMQNPRHLVRRRGQEARLRCSPMKGHSHVYWYRQLPEEGLKFMVYLQKENIIDESGMPKERFSAEFPKEGPSILRIQQVVRGDSAAYFCASSPTRNTGELFFGEGSRLTVL.

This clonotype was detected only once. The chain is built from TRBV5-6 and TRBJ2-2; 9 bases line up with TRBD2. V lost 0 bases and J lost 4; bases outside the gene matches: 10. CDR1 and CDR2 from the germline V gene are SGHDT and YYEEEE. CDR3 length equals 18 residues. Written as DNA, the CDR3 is TGTGCCAGCAGCTTGGCACCACGAGCGGGGGGAGGCACCGGGGAGCTGTTTTTT. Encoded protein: CASSLAPRAGGGTGELFF.

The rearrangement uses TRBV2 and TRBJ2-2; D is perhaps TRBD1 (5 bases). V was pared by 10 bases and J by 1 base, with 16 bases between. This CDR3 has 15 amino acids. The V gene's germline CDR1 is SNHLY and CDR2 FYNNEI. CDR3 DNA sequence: TGTGCCATCACAAGGGGCAGCCAGAACACCGGGGAGCTGTTTTTT. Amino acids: CAITRGSQNTGELFF.

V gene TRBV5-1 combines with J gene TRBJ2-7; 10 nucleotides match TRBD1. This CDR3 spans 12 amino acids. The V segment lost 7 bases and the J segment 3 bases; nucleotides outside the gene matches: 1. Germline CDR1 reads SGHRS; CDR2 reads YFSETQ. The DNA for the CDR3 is TGCGCCAGCGGGACAGGGGACTACGAGCAGTACTTC. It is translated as CASGTGDYEQYF.

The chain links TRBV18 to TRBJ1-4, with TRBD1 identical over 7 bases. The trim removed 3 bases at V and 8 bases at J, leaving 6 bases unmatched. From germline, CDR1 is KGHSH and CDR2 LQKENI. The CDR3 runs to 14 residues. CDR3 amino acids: CASSPGQEGEKLFF. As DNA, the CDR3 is TGTGCCAGCTCACCCGGACAGGAGGGAGAAAAACTGTTTTTT.

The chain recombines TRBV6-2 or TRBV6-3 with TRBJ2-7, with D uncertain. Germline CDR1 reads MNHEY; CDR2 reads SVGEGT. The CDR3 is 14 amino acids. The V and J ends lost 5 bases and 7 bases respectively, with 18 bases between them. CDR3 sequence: CASSHPQRAWEQYF. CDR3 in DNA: TGTGCCAGCAGTCACCCCCAAAGGGCGTGGGAGCAGTACTTC.

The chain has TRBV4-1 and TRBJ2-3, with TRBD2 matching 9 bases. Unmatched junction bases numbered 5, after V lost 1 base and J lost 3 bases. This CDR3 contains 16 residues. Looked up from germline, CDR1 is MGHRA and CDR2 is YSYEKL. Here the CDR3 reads CASSQGGSGRTDTQYF. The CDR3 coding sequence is TGCGCCAGCAGCCAAGGGGGAAGCGGGAGGACAGATACGCAGTATTTT.

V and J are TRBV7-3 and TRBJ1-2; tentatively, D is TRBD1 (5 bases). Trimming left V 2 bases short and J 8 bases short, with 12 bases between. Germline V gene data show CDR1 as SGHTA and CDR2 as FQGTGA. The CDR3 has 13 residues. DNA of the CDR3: TGTGCCAGCAGCTTAGAGAGGGGACGGGGCTACACCTTC. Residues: CASSLERGRGYTF.

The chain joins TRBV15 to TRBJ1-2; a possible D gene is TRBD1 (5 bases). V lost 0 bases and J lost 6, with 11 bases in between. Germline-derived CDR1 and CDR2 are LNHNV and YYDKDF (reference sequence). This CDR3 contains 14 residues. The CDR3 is CATSRDAAGNGYTF. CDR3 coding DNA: TGTGCCACCAGCAGAGATGCGGCAGGGAATGGCTACACCTTC.

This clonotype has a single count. CDR3 loop: CASSLGGTGKDTQYF. The CDR3 DNA sequence: TGCGCCAGCAGCTTGGGCGGGACAGGGAAAGATACGCAGTATTTT. The chain joins TRBV5-1 to TRBJ2-3; TRBD1 aligns across 9 bases. This CDR3 contains 15 residues. The germline V gene has CDR1 SGHRS and CDR2 YFSETQ. J lost 5 bases, V lost 0 bases, and 4 bases had no gene match.